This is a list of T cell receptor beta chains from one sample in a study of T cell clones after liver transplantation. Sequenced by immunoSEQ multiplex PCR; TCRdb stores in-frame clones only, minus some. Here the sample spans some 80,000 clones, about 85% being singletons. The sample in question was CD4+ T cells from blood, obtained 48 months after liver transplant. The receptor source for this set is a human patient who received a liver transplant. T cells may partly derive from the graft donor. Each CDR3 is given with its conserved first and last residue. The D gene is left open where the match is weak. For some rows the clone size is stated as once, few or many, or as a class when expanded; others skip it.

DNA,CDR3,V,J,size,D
TGTGCCAGCAGCCAAGCTACCGGGGGGAACACTGAAGCTTTCTTT,CASSQATGGNTEAFF,TRBV14,TRBJ1-1,-,-
TGTGCCAGTATGGTACTAGCGGGGAATGAGCAGTTCTTC,CASMVLAGNEQFF,TRBV19,TRBJ2-1,once,TRBD2
TGTGCCAGCAGTGAACGGCAGGGCAATCAGCCCCAGCATTTT,CASSERQGNQPQHF,TRBV2,TRBJ1-5,-,-
TGTGCCAGCAGCCCGAGGGTGGTTGTGTTAGGGGAATTTGGAAATGAGCAGTTCTTC,CASSPRVVVLGEFGNEQFF,TRBV7-2,TRBJ2-1,-,-
TGTGCCAGCAGCTTAGCCAGGGAGTCCGAGACCCAGTACTTC,CASSLARESETQYF,TRBV7-2,TRBJ2-5,-,-
TGTGCCAGTAGTATTCAGGGGACGTACGAGCAGTACTTC,CASSIQGTYEQYF,TRBV19,TRBJ2-7,-,-
TGTGCTAAGACTAGCGGGGGTGATGAGCAGTTCTTC,CAKTSGGDEQFF,TRBV12-5,TRBJ2-1,-,TRBD2
TGTGCCAGTGGGGCCCTTAATGAAAAACTGTTTTTT,CASGALNEKLFF,TRBV28,TRBJ1-4,-,-
TGCGCCAGCAGCCAAGAAAAAATAGCTTTCTTT,CASSQEKIAFF,TRBV4-3,TRBJ1-1,-,-
TGTGCCAGCAGCTTACCCCCGACCTACGAGCAGTACTTC,CASSLPPTYEQYF,TRBV7-2,TRBJ2-7,-,-
TGTGCCAGCTCACCATCTACAGGGGCGGGGGAGCAGTACTTC,CASSPSTGAGEQYF,TRBV18,TRBJ2-7,-,-
TGTGCCAGCAGTCCCGGACAGGGGGCAGGTCAGCCCCAGCATTTT,CASSPGQGAGQPQHF,TRBV6-1,TRBJ1-5,-,TRBD1
TGTGCCAGCAGCTTGAAGTCAGGGGGCTGGTATGGCTACACCTTC,CASSLKSGGWYGYTF,TRBV5-6,TRBJ1-2,once,TRBD1
TGTGCCAGCAGCCAGTTACAGGGGGCGAACACTGAAGCTTTCTTT,CASSQLQGANTEAFF,TRBV4-2,TRBJ1-1,-,TRBD1
TGTGCCAGTGACAGGAGAAACACTGAAGCTTTCTTT,CASDRRNTEAFF,TRBV2,TRBJ1-1,-,-
TGTGCCAGCAGCTTGACCAATGAGCAGTTCTTC,CASSLTNEQFF,TRBV5-4,TRBJ2-1,-,-
TGTGCCAGCAGCTCCCTCAGCGGGGGAAGTTATGGCTACACCTTC,CASSSLSGGSYGYTF,TRBV7-2,TRBJ1-2,-,-
TGTGCCAGCTCAGTAGATCGCACAGATACGCAGTATTTT,CASSVDRTDTQYF,TRBV18,TRBJ2-3,-,-
TGTGCCTGGAGGGGGGACAGGGGTATAGGAGGCTACACCTTC,CAWRGDRGIGGYTF,TRBV30,TRBJ1-2,-,TRBD1
TGCGCCAGCAGCCAGGGGACAGGGGGGCAAGAGACCCAGTACTTC,CASSQGTGGQETQYF,TRBV4-3,TRBJ2-5,-,TRBD1
TGTGCCAGCAGCCAGATATTCAGGCTTACTAACTATGGCTACACCTTC,CASSQIFRLTNYGYTF,TRBV4-2,TRBJ1-2,few,-
TGTGCCAGCAGCCCAAGGAGCGTCCTCTACAATGAGCAGTTCTTC,CASSPRSVLYNEQFF,TRBV6-1,TRBJ2-1,-,-
TGTGCCAGCAAGGCGGACCCTGGCACAGATACGCAGTATTTT,CASKADPGTDTQYF,TRBV28,TRBJ2-3,-,-
TGTGCCAGCAGCTTATACGGGGAGCTGTTTTTT,CASSLYGELFF,TRBV5-6,TRBJ2-2,-,-
TGTGCCTCGTACGTACCCGAAAAACTGTTTTTT,CASYVPEKLFF,TRBV6-6,TRBJ1-4,-,-
TGCGCCAGCAGCCCGGCGGGGGGAGACTACGAGCAGTACTTC,CASSPAGGDYEQYF,TRBV5-1,TRBJ2-7,-,TRBD2
TGTGCCAGCAGCTACCCGGTGCGGCAGTCGACGGGTAAGAATGGGGAAGCTTTCTTT,CASSYPVRQSTGKNGEAFF,TRBV11-2,TRBJ1-1,few,-
TGTGCCAGCAGCCGGGGACAGGTCTCTGGAAACACCATATATTTT,CASSRGQVSGNTIYF,TRBV6-5,TRBJ1-3,-,TRBD1
TGTGCCAGCAGCCAGAGGACAGGGGTTGCAGATACGCAGTATTTT,CASSQRTGVADTQYF,TRBV11-3,TRBJ2-3,once,TRBD1
TGTGCCAGCAGCGCGGGGACTAGCGGGGCCTACAATGAGCAGTTCTTC,CASSAGTSGAYNEQFF,TRBV9,TRBJ2-1,-,TRBD2
TGTGCCAGCAGCTTGGCCCGGCAGGGATCCTACGAGCAGTACTTC,CASSLARQGSYEQYF,TRBV5-4,TRBJ2-7,-,-
TGTGCCAGCAGCCCCCCGGACAGGAACATTCAGTACTTC,CASSPPDRNIQYF,TRBV27,TRBJ2-4,few,TRBD1
TGCGCCAGCAGTCAATCCCTAGCATCGGACACTGAAGCTTTCTTT,CASSQSLASDTEAFF,TRBV23-1,TRBJ1-1,-,-
TGTGCCAGCAGCCTCGGACTAGCGGGAGATACGCAGTATTTT,CASSLGLAGDTQYF,TRBV6-5,TRBJ2-3,-,TRBD2
TGTGCCAGTAGTCCCAGGACAAATTCGAACACTGAAGCTTTCTTT,CASSPRTNSNTEAFF,TRBV19,TRBJ1-1,-,-
TGTGCCAGCGGGGAAGGGGTGATCAATCAGCCCCAGCATTTT,CASGEGVINQPQHF,TRBV7-2,TRBJ1-5,-,-
TGTGCCAGCAGTCCCTACCCCCCAGCGGGAGCGAACACCGGGGAGCTGTTTTTT,CASSPYPPAGANTGELFF,TRBV28,TRBJ2-2,-,TRBD2
TGTGCCAGCAGTCCACCGGGACGACAAACCGGGGAGCTGTTTTTT,CASSPPGRQTGELFF,TRBV5-4,TRBJ2-2,medium-sized,-
TGTGCCAGCAGCTCCAGCACAGGCGGGTATTTT,CASSSSTGGYF,TRBV11-2,TRBJ2-3,-,-